What follows is one T cell receptor beta chain and its context. This specimen belongs to a study of regulatory T cells in long-lasting Graves disease. This sample's time point: newly diagnosed GD, antithyroid drugs for less than 3 months. After RNA was extracted from PBMCs, the TCR library was made from it. Arm-PCR of CDR3 regions with iRepertoire HTBI primers generated TCR beta libraries. TCRdb re-derived calls from the multiplex PCR reads in MiXCR, one entry per CDR3 protein. The sample consists of roughly 430,000 distinct CDR3 sequences, around 17% of them appearing once. The junction had 12 bases not matched to a gene; V was cut back by 1 base and J by 0 bases. Germline CDR1 and CDR2: SGHTA and FQGTGA. The CDR3 runs to 20 residues. The sample was also linked to a second study, of T cells in Graves' hyperthyroidism and ophthalmopathy. This second study notes: With the HTBI primer set, the TCR CDR3 went through a first round of RT-PCR.

This chain connects TRBV7-3 to TRBJ2-7; 13 bases are a match to TRBD2. Sequencing was performed on peripheral blood mononuclear cells (PBMCs), taken at new diagnosis, from a patient treated with antithyroid drugs. This clonotype was obtained from a woman between 25 and 40 years old with Graves disease. The CDR3: CASSLSPGLAGALGSYEQYF. In DNA, the CDR3 is TGTGCCAGCAGCTTAAGTCCCGGACTAGCGGGAGCCCTGGGCTCCTACGAGCAGTACTTC.